Listed below are T cell receptor beta chains from one sample, sequenced in a study of T-cell memory formation after mild COVID-19. TCRdb itself ran the 5' RACE reads through MiXCR, one entry per CDR3 protein. The sample consists of under 300,000 distinct CDR3 sequences, 15% to 20% of them appearing once. The sample was PBMCs or a T cell subset sorted from them (not recorded which). The receptor source for this set is a man aged 18 to 35 who had mild COVID-19 (a few samples of this study predate the infection). Cell type and time point are not known. Both conserved end residues are trimmed from each CDR3. Expanded clones are given a class, and other clones once, few, many or no size at all.

clone_size	v_call	j_call	cdr3_aa
many	TRBV28	TRBJ2-4	ASSGAGTGLAKNIQY
few	TRBV6-1	TRBJ2-7	ASRKKGGDVLPYEQY
.	TRBV9	TRBJ2-5	ASSDWTSGIRVWTQY
.	TRBV7-2	TRBJ2-1	ASSLGAGRSYNEQF
many	TRBV24-1	TRBJ1-2	ATSETADYGYT
.	TRBV7-9	TRBJ2-7	ASSNPRGTGDFYEQY
.	TRBV3-1	TRBJ2-2	ASARTSGATGELF
many	TRBV5-1	TRBJ2-3	ASSLALDTQY
.	TRBV7-2	TRBJ2-3	ASSSSRPESTDTQY
few	TRBV5-1	TRBJ1-3	ASSRTVSGNTIY
many	TRBV4-1	TRBJ2-1	ASSQPFGYNEQF
few	TRBV27	TRBJ2-7	ASSLSQTDEQY
few	TRBV4-1	TRBJ1-2	ASSYRRGLYGYT
few	TRBV20-1	TRBJ2-3	SAVHPLAGDTDTQY
.	TRBV20-1	TRBJ1-5	SASAGFQNQPQH
.	TRBV11-2	TRBJ1-5	ASSLVLDQPQH
few	TRBV7-9	TRBJ1-1	ASRTAHTEAF
.	TRBV11-2	TRBJ2-3	ASSLDRGLGDTQY
few	TRBV20-1	TRBJ2-1	SARELRVNEQF
few	TRBV4-2	TRBJ1-6	ASSDRDRVDNSPLH
.	TRBV12-3/TRBV12-4	TRBJ2-3	ASSLSFWLDTSTDTQY
few	TRBV21-1	TRBJ1-1	ASSAPGPEGAF
few	TRBV27	TRBJ2-1	ASSLPAGAAYNEQF
many	TRBV28	TRBJ2-4	ASSLVSVRIAKNIQY
.	TRBV7-8	TRBJ2-7	ASSLSHYEQY
few	TRBV7-2	TRBJ2-1	ASSYRGYEQF
few	TRBV29-1	TRBJ1-1	SVDRGNTEAF
.	TRBV12-5	TRBJ2-7	ASGFHTGGKDEQY
.	TRBV20-1	TRBJ2-1	SARELAQAYNEQF
few	TRBV6-6	TRBJ2-1	ASSYLDLSSYNEQF
.	TRBV11-2	TRBJ1-4	ASSPSTVPNEKLF
few	TRBV5-1	TRBJ1-1	ASSSQTGGIAEAF
few	TRBV6-5	TRBJ2-5	ASSWTSQETQY
.	TRBV6-5	TRBJ2-5	ASSFKYQETQY
.	TRBV2	TRBJ2-2	ASRTGTEGAGELF